This T cell receptor beta chain was identified during a study of response to subunit inactivated influenza vaccine. TCRdb itself ran the RT-PCR reads through MiXCR, one entry per CDR3 protein. The sample consists of some 570,000 distinct CDR3 sequences, 11% of them appearing once. This CDR3 has 15 amino acids. Germline V gives CDR1 SGHRS, CDR2 YFSETQ. The junction had 10 bases not matched to a gene; V was cut back by 4 bases and J by 7 bases. This clonotype was detected only a few times. This sample also belongs to another study, concerning T cells expressing NK-cell markers. This second report adds: A 5'RACE template switching approach incorporating UMIs was used to make TCR beta cDNA.

The sequencing here drew on PBMCs from blood, taken on the day of vaccination. This receptor was obtained from a man in his forties or fifties who received an inactivated influenza vaccine. The chain is built from TRBV5-1 and TRBJ2-3; 9 nucleotides align to TRBD1. CDR3 sequence (DNA): TGCGCCAGCAGCCCGGGACAGGGAAGTTCATATACGCAGTATTTT. It encodes CASSPGQGSSYTQYF.